This record covers a single T cell receptor beta chain. Its specificity is not known. Negative selection yielded untouched CD4+ T cells of average approximately 98% purity. The method was immunoSEQ multiplex PCR; TCRdb's version includes in-frame clones alone and lacks a portion of them. The table records about 89,000 clones, roughly 86% of them present only once. These data come from a study of T cell repertoires and HLA-DP antigens. Overall study: Donor ages ranged from 18-to-29 to 60-to-69; two men, one woman.

The ends were cut back, 7 bases at V and 1 base at J, with 17 bases in the middle. CDR3 size: 15 residues. CDR1 is MDHEN and CDR2 is SYDVKM in the germline V gene. This chain joins TRBV28 and TRBJ2-7, with D possibly TRBD2 on 6 matching bases. The sequencing sample was made of CD4+ T cells from PBMCs. The source is a man aged 50 or older in good health and CMV-seronegative. CDR3 nucleotide sequence: TGTGCCAGCAAATCGACTTCGGAGGGGTCCTACGAGCAGTACTTC. Translated, it gives CASKSTSEGSYEQYF.